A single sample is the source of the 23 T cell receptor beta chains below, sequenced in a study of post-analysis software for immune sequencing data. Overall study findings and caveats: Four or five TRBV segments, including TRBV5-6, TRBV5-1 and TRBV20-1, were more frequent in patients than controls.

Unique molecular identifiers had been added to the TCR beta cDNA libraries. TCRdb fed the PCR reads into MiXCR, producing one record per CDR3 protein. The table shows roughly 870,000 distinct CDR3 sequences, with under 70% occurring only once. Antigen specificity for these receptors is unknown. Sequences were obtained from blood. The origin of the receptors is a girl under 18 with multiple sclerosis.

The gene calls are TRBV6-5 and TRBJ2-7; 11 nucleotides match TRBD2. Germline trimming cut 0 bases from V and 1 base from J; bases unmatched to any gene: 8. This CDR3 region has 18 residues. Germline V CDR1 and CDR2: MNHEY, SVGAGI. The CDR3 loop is CASSYSASGRPTSYEQYF. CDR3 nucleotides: TGTGCCAGCAGTTACTCGGCTAGCGGGAGGCCAACGTCCTACGAGCAGTACTTC.

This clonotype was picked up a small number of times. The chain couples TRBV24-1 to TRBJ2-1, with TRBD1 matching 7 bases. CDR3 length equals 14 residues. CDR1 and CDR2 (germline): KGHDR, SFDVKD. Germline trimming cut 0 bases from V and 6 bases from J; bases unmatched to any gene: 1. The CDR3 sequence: CATSDLYRGNEQFF. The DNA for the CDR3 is TGTGCCACCAGTGATTTGTACAGGGGCAATGAGCAGTTCTTC.

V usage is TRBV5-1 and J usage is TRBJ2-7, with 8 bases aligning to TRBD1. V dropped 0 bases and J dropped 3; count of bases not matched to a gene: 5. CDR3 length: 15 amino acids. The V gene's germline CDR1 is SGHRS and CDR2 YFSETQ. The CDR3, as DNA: TGCGCCAGCAGCTTGGCGGGACAGGCGTGCTACGAGCAGTACTTC. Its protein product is CASSLAGQACYEQYF.

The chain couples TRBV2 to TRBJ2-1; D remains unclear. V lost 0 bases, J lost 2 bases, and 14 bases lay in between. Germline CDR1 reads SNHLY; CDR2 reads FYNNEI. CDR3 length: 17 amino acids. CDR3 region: CASSEALLARAYNEQFF. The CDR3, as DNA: TGTGCCAGCAGTGAAGCGCTTCTGGCCAGAGCCTACAATGAGCAGTTCTTC.

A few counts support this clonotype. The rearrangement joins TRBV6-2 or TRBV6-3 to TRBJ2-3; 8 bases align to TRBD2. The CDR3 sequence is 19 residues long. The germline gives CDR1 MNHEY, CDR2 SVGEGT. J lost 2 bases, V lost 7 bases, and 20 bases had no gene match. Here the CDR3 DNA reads TGTGCCAGCACCCTATCTACTAGCGGAGTCACGAACTCCACAGATACGCAGTATTTT. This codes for CASTLSTSGVTNSTDTQYF.

In DNA form, the CDR3 reads TGCAGCGTTGAAGAAGCGACAGGGGTAGGGAATGAGCAGTACTTC. This sequence encodes CSVEEATGVGNEQYF. The V gene is TRBV29-1, the J gene TRBJ2-7, with 8 positions matching TRBD1. Germline CDR1 reads SQVTM; CDR2 reads ANQGSEA. The V gene end was trimmed by 0 bases and the J gene end by 7 bases; junction bases not matched to a gene: 11. The length of the CDR3 is 15 residues.

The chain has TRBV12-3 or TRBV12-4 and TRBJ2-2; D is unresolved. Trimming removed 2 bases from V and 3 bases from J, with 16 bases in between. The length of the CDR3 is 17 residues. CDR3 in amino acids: CASSLPGRGAHTGELFF. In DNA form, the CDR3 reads TGTGCCAGCAGTTTACCCGGTAGAGGCGCACACACCGGGGAGCTGTTTTTT.

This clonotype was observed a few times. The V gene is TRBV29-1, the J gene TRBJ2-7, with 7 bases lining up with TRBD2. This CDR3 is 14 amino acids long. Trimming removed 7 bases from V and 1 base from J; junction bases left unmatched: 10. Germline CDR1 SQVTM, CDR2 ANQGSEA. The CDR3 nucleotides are TGCAGCGCTCAACTAGCCGGGGGGTCCTACGAGCAGTACTTC. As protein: CSAQLAGGSYEQYF.

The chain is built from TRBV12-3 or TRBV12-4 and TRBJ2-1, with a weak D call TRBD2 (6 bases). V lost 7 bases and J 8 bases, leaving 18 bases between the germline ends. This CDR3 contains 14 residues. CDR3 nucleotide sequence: TGTGCCAGCACCTTTAGCGGCGCCGGAGATGAGCAGTTCTTC. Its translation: CASTFSGAGDEQFF.

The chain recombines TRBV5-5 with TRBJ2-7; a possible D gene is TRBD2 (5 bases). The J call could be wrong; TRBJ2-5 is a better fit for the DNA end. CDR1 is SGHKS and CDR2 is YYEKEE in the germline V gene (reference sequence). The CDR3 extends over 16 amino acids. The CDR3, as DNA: TGTGCCAGCAGCTCACTAACGCAGCGGCGGGCAGAGACCCAGTACTTC. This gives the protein CASSSLTQRRAETQYF.

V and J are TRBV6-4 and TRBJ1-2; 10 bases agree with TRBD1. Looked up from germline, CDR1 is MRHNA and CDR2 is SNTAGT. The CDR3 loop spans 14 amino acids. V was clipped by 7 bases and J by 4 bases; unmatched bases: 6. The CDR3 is CASKPGQGTYGYTF. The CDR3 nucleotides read TGTGCCAGCAAGCCGGGACAGGGGACCTATGGCTACACCTTC.

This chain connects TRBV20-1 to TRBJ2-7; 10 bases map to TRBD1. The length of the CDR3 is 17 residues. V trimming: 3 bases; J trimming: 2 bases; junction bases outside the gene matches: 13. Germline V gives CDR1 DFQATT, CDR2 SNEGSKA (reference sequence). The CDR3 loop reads CSARETVGQGLTYEQYF. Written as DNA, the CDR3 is TGCAGTGCTAGGGAAACCGTGGGACAGGGGTTAACCTACGAGCAGTACTTC.

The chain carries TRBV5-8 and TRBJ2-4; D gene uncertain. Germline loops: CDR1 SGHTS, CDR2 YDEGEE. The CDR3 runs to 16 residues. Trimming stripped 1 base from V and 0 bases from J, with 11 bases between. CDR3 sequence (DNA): TGTGCCAGCAGCTTGCTGGGTCGGCTAGCCAAAAACATTCAGTACTTC. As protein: CASSLLGRLAKNIQYF. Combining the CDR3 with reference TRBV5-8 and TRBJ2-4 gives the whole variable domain EAGVTQSPTHLIKTRGQQATLRCSPISGHTSVYWYQQALGLGLQFLLWYDEGEERNRGNFPPRFSGRQFPNYSSELNVNALELEDSALYLCASSLLGRLAKNIQYFGAGTRLSVL.

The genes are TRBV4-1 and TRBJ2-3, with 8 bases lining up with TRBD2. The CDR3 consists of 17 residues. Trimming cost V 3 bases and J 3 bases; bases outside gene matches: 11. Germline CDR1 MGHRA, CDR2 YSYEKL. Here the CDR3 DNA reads TGCGCCAGCAGCCAGGAAACTAGCGGAGGGATTACAGATACGCAGTATTTT. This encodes CASSQETSGGITDTQYF.

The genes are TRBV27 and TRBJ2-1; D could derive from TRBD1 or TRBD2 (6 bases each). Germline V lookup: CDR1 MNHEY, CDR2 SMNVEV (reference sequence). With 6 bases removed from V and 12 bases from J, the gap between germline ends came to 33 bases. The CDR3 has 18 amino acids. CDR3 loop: CASRDPLRLGAGLGGQFF. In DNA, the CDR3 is TGTGCCAGCAGGGACCCATTAAGACTGGGGGCGGGACTCGGGGGGCAGTTCTTC.

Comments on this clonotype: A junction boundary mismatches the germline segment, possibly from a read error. The CDR3 nucleotides are TGTGCCAGCAGTTGGGACTTCACAGATACGCAGTATTTT. It specifies CASSWDFTDTQYF. The chain links TRBV5-1 to TRBJ2-3; D is possibly TRBD2 (6 bases). The CDR3 runs 13 residues. Germline V gives CDR1 SGHRS, CDR2 YFSETQ.

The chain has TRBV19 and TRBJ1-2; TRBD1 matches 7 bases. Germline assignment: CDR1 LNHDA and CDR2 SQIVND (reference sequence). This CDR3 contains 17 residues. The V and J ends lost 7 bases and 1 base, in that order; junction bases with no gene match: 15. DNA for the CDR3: TGTGCCAGTAACCCACTAAGGGGGACAGCAATTAACTATGGCTACACCTTC. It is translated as CASNPLRGTAINYGYTF.

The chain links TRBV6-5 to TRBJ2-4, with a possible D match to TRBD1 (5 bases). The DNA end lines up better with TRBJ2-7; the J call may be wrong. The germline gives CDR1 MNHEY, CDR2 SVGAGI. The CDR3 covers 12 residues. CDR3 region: CASYRRKDEQYF. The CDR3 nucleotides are TGTGCCAGCTACAGGCGAAAGGACGAGCAGTACTTC.

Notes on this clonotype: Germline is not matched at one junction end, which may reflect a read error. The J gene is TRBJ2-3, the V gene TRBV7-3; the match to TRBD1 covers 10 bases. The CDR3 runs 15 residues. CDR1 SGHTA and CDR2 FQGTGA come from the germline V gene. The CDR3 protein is CASSLRDRGTDTQYF. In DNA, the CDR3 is TGTGCCAGTAGCTTAAGGGACAGGGGTACAGATACGCAGTATTTT.

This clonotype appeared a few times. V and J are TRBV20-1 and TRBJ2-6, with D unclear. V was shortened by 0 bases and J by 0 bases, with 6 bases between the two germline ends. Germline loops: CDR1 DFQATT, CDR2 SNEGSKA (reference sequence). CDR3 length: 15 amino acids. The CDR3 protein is CSARDMLSGANVLTF. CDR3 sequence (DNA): TGCAGTGCTAGAGATATGCTCTCTGGGGCCAACGTCCTGACTTTC.

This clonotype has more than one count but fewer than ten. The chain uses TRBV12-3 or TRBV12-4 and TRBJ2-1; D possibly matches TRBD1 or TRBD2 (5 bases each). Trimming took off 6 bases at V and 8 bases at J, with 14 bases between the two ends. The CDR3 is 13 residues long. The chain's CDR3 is CASRRGGRDEQFF. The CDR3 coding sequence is TGTGCCAGCAGGAGGGGTGGTCGTGATGAGCAGTTCTTC.

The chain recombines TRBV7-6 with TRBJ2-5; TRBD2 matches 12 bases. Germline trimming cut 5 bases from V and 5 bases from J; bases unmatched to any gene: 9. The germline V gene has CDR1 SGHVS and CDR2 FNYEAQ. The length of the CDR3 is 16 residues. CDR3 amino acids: CASSISSGGAMETQYF. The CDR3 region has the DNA TGTGCCAGCAGCATTTCTAGCGGGGGGGCCATGGAGACCCAGTACTTC.

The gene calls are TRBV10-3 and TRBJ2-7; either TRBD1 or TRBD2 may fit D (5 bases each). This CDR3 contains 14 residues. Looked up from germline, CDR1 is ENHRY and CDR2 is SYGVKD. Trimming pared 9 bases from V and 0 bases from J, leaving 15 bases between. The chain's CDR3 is CAIKGTASSYEQYF. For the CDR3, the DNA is TGTGCCATTAAGGGGACGGCCAGCTCCTACGAGCAGTACTTC.